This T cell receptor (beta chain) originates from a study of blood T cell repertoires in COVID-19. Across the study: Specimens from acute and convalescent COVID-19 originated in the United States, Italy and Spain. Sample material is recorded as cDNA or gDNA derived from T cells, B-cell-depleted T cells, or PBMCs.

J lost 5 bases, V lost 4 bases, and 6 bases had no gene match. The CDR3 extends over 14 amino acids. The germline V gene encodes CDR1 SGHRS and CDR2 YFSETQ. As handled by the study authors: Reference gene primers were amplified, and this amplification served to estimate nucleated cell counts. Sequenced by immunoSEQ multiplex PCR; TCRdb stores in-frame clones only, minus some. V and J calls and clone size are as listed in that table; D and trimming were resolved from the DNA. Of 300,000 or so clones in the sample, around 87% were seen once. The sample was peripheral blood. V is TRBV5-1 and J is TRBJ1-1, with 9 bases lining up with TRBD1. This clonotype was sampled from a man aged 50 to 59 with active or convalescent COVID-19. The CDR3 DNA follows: TGCGCCAGCAGCGCCGGGACAGGGTTAACTGAAGCTTTCTTT. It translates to CASSAGTGLTEAFF.